The 9 T cell receptor beta chains reported below all come from one sample, sequenced in a study of shared clonotypes between healthy human individuals. Only in-frame clones appear in the TCRdb table, and some are missing; sequencing was by immunoSEQ multiplex PCR. This table holds about 1,500,000 clones, around 97% found once. Sequencing was performed on naive CD4+ T cells sorted from blood. Sample subset: CD45RA+ positively selected. Receptors were obtained from a man younger than 40 in good health.

J is TRBJ2-1 and V is TRBV6-1, with TRBD1 as a possible D gene (5 bases). Per germline, CDR1 MNHNS and CDR2 SASEGT. CDR3 length equals 15 residues. V lost 2 bases to trimming and J lost 6 bases, with 14 bases between them. CDR3 residues: CASSEFSQGGNEQFF. CDR3 sequence (DNA): TGTGCCAGCAGTGAATTCTCCCAGGGTGGCAATGAGCAGTTCTTC.

V gene TRBV27 combines with J gene TRBJ2-7; 8 bases line up with TRBD1. The length of the CDR3 is 17 residues. V gave up 5 bases and J gave up 2 bases; unmatched junction bases: 14. From germline, CDR1 is MNHEY and CDR2 SMNVEV (reference sequence). This CDR3 is CASSRGPIGQGTYEQYF. In DNA, the CDR3 is TGTGCCAGCAGTCGGGGCCCCATTGGACAGGGCACCTACGAGCAGTACTTC.

This chain joins TRBV10-3 and TRBJ1-4; D gene unclear. CDR1 and CDR2 from the germline V gene are ENHRY and SYGVKD. Trimming left V 2 bases short and J 0 bases short, with 10 bases between. This CDR3 contains 16 residues. CDR3 nucleotide sequence: TGTGCCATCAGTGAGCTCCAGATCTCAACTAATGAAAAACTGTTTTTT. Its translation: CAISELQISTNEKLFF.

This clone has a single count. V usage is TRBV7-8 and J usage is TRBJ2-7; no reliable D call. This CDR3 has 16 amino acids. Looked up from germline, CDR1 is SGHVS and CDR2 is FQNEAQ. The V gene lost 5 bases and the J gene lost 7 bases, with 24 bases spanning the gap. CDR3 residues: CASSGGLTLGLREQYF. The CDR3 DNA reads as TGTGCCAGCAGCGGTGGATTGACCCTAGGATTGAGGGAGCAGTACTTC.

This clone has just one count. The V and J genes are TRBV5-1 and TRBJ2-5; 14 bases are a match to TRBD2. Germline-derived CDR1 and CDR2 are SGHRS and YFSETQ. The CDR3 loop spans 17 amino acids. Unmatched junction bases numbered 7, after V lost 2 bases and J lost 4 bases. CDR3 nucleotides: TGCGCCAGCAGCTTAGGACTAGCGGGAGGCCTCTTAGAGACCCAGTACTTC. Its protein product is CASSLGLAGGLLETQYF.

V and J are TRBV10-3 and TRBJ2-1, with TRBD1 identical over 10 bases. This CDR3 region has 15 residues. Germline trimming cut 0 bases from V and 9 bases from J; bases unmatched to any gene: 5. The germline V gene has CDR1 ENHRY and CDR2 SYGVKD. CDR3 sequence reads: CAISESTGQGREQFF. In DNA, the CDR3 is TGTGCCATCAGTGAGTCGACGGGACAGGGGCGTGAGCAGTTCTTC.

The rearrangement joins TRBV20-1 to TRBJ2-2, with D unclear. With 7 bases removed from V and 6 bases from J, the gap between germline ends came to 9 bases. Per the germline V gene, CDR1 is DFQATT and CDR2 is SNEGSKA (reference sequence). This CDR3 has 11 amino acids. The CDR3 DNA sequence: TGCAGTGGAATCGGCGCCGGGGAGCTGTTTTTT. Translated: CSGIGAGELFF.

This rearrangement joins TRBV30 to TRBJ2-1; D is possibly TRBD2 (5 bases). The germline V gene encodes CDR1 GTSNPN and CDR2 SVGIG (reference sequence). This CDR3 region has 15 residues. V lost 5 bases and J lost 0, with 14 bases in between. The CDR3 DNA follows: TGTGCCTGGGGGAGACTGCGTTTCTCCTACAATGAGCAGTTCTTC. This gives the protein CAWGRLRFSYNEQFF.

V gene TRBV6-5 combines with J gene TRBJ1-1; TRBD1 matches 10 bases. The CDR3 spans 15 residues. CDR1 and CDR2 (germline): MNHEY, SVGAGI. After removal of 7 bases from V and 4 bases from J, the junction contained 9 bases not matched to a gene. Written as DNA, the CDR3 is TGTGCCAGCACCCGGGACAGGGGTCTTTTCACTGAAGCTTTCTTT. This encodes CASTRDRGLFTEAFF.